This T cell receptor beta chain was identified in a study of blood T cell repertoires in COVID-19. About the research overall: Specimens from acute and convalescent COVID-19 originated in the United States, Italy and Spain. PBMCs, B-cell-depleted T cells, or T cells provided the cDNA or gDNA that made up the material.

During active infection, Seattle patients enrolled and were then monitored through disease. Methods used by the authors: Nucleated cell counts were estimated from reference gene primer amplification. Assay used: immunoSEQ multiplex PCR; TCRdb lists only in-frame clones, some missing. Clone size and V and J calls were adopted from that table, with D and trimming inferred from the DNA. Here the sample spans 120,000 to 150,000 clones, 80% to 90% being singletons. This TCR derives from a woman aged 60-75 years with COVID-19, enrolled during active disease. The sequenced sample was peripheral blood.

Here the CDR3 reads CASSLGLAGRGETQYF. The CDR3 region has the DNA TGCGCCAGCAGCTTGGGGCTAGCGGGACGAGGGGAGACCCAGTACTTC. This chain joins TRBV5-1 and TRBJ2-5; 9 nucleotides align to TRBD2. This CDR3 is built from 16 residues. The germline gives CDR1 SGHRS, CDR2 YFSETQ. The V segment lost 0 bases and the J segment 5 bases; nucleotides outside the gene matches: 8.